A selection of T cell receptor beta chains follows, all from one sample in a study of OX40 agonist ivuxolimab in advanced cancers. Sequencing was performed with immunoSEQ multiplex PCR; in TCRdb, only in-frame clones are kept and a portion is missing. The table has 42,000 or so clones, about 90% seen once. The sequences come from CD4+ or CD8+ T cells sorted from blood, collected in a trial of the OX40 agonist ivuxolimab. The receptors were gathered from an adult with an advanced solid tumor such as melanoma, head and neck, liver or kidney cancer. Both conserved end residues are part of each CDR3. D genes are given only for firm matches. The size entry is marked missing in some rows and otherwise reads once, few, many or a size class.

D	V	J	size	DNA	CDR3
-	TRBV30	TRBJ2-7	-	TGTGCCTGGAGTGTAGAGGGTGGGTCCTACGAGCAGTACTTC	CAWSVEGGSYEQYF
TRBD2	TRBV2	TRBJ2-7	-	TGTGCCAGCAGTGATAGCGGGGGGGCCTACGAGCAGTACTTC	CASSDSGGAYEQYF
-	TRBV28	TRBJ1-3	-	TGTGCCAGCAGTTTAGGTGGAAACACCATATATTTT	CASSLGGNTIYF
TRBD1	TRBV7-2	TRBJ1-2	-	TGTGCCAGCAGCTTAGATCATGGGACAGGGGGCGCGGTTGGCTACACCTTC	CASSLDHGTGGAVGYTF
-	TRBV7-2	TRBJ1-1	-	TGTGCCAGCAGCTTTGGACGGAACACTGAAGCTTTCTTT	CASSFGRNTEAFF
-	TRBV4-3	TRBJ2-5	-	TGCGCCAGCAGCCAAGATCGGGGTCGGGAGACCCAGTACTTC	CASSQDRGRETQYF
-	TRBV5-6	TRBJ2-7	-	TGTGCCAGCAGCTTGCGGAGCGAGCAGTACTTC	CASSLRSEQYF
-	TRBV7-6	TRBJ1-6	-	TGTGCCAGCAGCTTACAGGTCAATTCACCCCTCCACTTT	CASSLQVNSPLHF
-	TRBV13	TRBJ1-6	-	TGTGCCAGCAGCTTAGGAGGGGCACGTAATTCACCCCTCCACTTT	CASSLGGARNSPLHF
-	TRBV21-1	TRBJ2-7	-	TGTGCCAGCAGCCCTCGCGGAGCACAGGGAAACTTC	CASSPRGAQGNF
TRBD2	TRBV4-1	TRBJ2-2	-	TGCGCCAGCAGCCAAGTCGGGAGGCCCGGGGAGCTGTTTTTT	CASSQVGRPGELFF
TRBD2	TRBV5-1	TRBJ2-7	-	TGCGCCAGCAGCTCAGGGGGACTAGCGGGGAGTGCCTACGAGCAGTACTTC	CASSSGGLAGSAYEQYF
-	TRBV11-1	TRBJ2-5	-	TGTGCCAGCAGCCCCTCGGTGGGTGGTCGGGACTTC	CASSPSVGGRDF
-	TRBV6-1	TRBJ1-3	once	TGTGCCAGCATTAGGACATTGAGCTCTGGAAACACCATATATTTT	CASIRTLSSGNTIYF
-	TRBV6-1	TRBJ1-1	-	TGTGCCAGCAGGGCACAGGCGGCTGGCACTGAAGCTTTCTTT	CASRAQAAGTEAFF
-	TRBV18	TRBJ1-1	-	TGTGCCAGCTCACCGGGGCAGGGGTTGAACACTGAAGCTTTCTTT	CASSPGQGLNTEAFF
-	TRBV7-2	TRBJ1-4	-	TGTGCCAGCAGCTTAGATTCCGGGGCCGGAGCCAATGAAAAACTGTTTTTT	CASSLDSGAGANEKLFF
TRBD1	TRBV5-6	TRBJ2-7	-	TGTGCCAGCAGCTTGGGAGACAGGGGTTACGAGCAGTACTTC	CASSLGDRGYEQYF
-	TRBV5-1	TRBJ1-1	-	TGCGCCAGCAGCTTGATGGGAAGTAAAAACACTGAAGCTTTCTTT	CASSLMGSKNTEAFF
-	TRBV7-3	TRBJ2-6	-	TGTGCCAGCAGCGGTAGCGGTGGAGCCAACGTCCTGACTTTC	CASSGSGGANVLTF
TRBD1	TRBV11-3	TRBJ2-3	-	TGTGCCAGCAGCTTAGGGGGGACAGGGGGCACAACAGATACGCAGTATTTT	CASSLGGTGGTTDTQYF
-	TRBV2	TRBJ1-2	-	TGTGCCAGCGAAAAGGGAACGCGGGATTATGGCTACACCTTC	CASEKGTRDYGYTF
-	TRBV19	TRBJ1-2	few	TGTGCCAGTAGTATCCTCGACAGACTCAACTATGGCTACACCTTC	CASSILDRLNYGYTF
TRBD1	TRBV11-3	TRBJ2-7	-	TGTGCCAGCAGCGTGGGGGACAGATCCTACGAGCAGTACTTC	CASSVGDRSYEQYF
-	TRBV7-2	TRBJ1-4	-	TGTGCCAGCAGCTTAGCGGCTGGGGGGCGGGGTAATGAAAAACTGTTTTTT	CASSLAAGGRGNEKLFF
TRBD1	TRBV6-4	TRBJ1-1	-	TGTGCCAGCAGGGCACATGGGACAGAACGGGCTTTCTTT	CASRAHGTERAFF
TRBD1	TRBV4-1	TRBJ1-5	-	TGCGCCAGCAGCCAAGATCAGGGGAGGCGGGACAGCCACAATCAGCCCCAGCATTTT	CASSQDQGRRDSHNQPQHF
-	TRBV27	TRBJ1-2	-	TGTGCCAGCAGTTTACGGATGTCCGGCTATGGCTACACCTTC	CASSLRMSGYGYTF
TRBD1	TRBV7-3	TRBJ2-1	-	TGTGCCAGCAGCTCTGTCGGGACAGGGTTACATGAGCAGTTCTTC	CASSSVGTGLHEQFF
TRBD2	TRBV11-3	TRBJ2-3	-	TGTGCCAGCAGCTTATCGAAGCGGGGGGGGACAGATACGCAGTATTTT	CASSLSKRGGTDTQYF
TRBD1	TRBV13	TRBJ1-1	-	TGTGCCAGCAGCTTTCGGGACAGTGGAGCTTTCTTT	CASSFRDSGAFF
-	TRBV5-1	TRBJ2-7	-	TGCGCCAGCATGCTTTCCCGAGGAGGGACCTACGAGCAGTACTTC	CASMLSRGGTYEQYF
TRBD1	TRBV7-9	TRBJ1-4	-	TGTGCCAGCACCACCCAGGGGGGGTCTAATGAAAAACTGTTTTTT	CASTTQGGSNEKLFF
TRBD1	TRBV19	TRBJ1-1	-	TGTGCCAGTAGCGGGGGGGGGACAGTAACGAACACTGAAGCTTTCTTT	CASSGGGTVTNTEAFF
TRBD1	TRBV9	TRBJ1-6	-	TGTGCCAGCAGCGCCGTCGGACAGGTAGCTTCACCCCTCCACTTT	CASSAVGQVASPLHF
TRBD2	TRBV5-8	TRBJ2-5	-	TGTGCCAGCCGAAGCGGGGGGGCTGGGGAGACCCAGTACTTC	CASRSGGAGETQYF
-	TRBV13	TRBJ2-5	-	TGTGCCAGCAGCTTACAAGCCCCAGGAGGGCAGTACTTC	CASSLQAPGGQYF
-	TRBV7-9	TRBJ2-7	-	TGTGCCAGCAGCTTAACTGGCCCCACGTACTTC	CASSLTGPTYF
-	TRBV7-3	TRBJ2-1	-	TGTGCCAGCAGCTTAGAGCGGGCGGGTTACGGTGAGCAGTTCTTC	CASSLERAGYGEQFF
-	TRBV5-1	TRBJ1-1	-	TGCGCCAGCAGCCTACAACAGGGAATGAACACTGAAGCTTTCTTT	CASSLQQGMNTEAFF
TRBD1	TRBV10-3	TRBJ2-7	-	TGTGCCATCAGACCCTCGGCGGGGACAGGTGACTACGAGCAGTACTTC	CAIRPSAGTGDYEQYF
-	TRBV5-1	TRBJ2-2	-	TGCGCCAGCAGTTGGGACAATGACGGGGAGCTGTTTTTT	CASSWDNDGELFF
-	TRBV4-2	TRBJ1-2	once	TGTGCCAGCAGCCAAGTAGGAAGGGCAGAAACTAACTATGGCTACACCTTC	CASSQVGRAETNYGYTF
-	TRBV19	TRBJ2-5	-	TGTGCCAGTAGTTCAGACTTTGGGGAGACCCAGTACTTC	CASSSDFGETQYF
TRBD1	TRBV7-9	TRBJ2-1	once	TGTGCCAGCCGATCAACTCCCGGGACAGGGAATTTTTTCAATGAGCAGTTCTTC	CASRSTPGTGNFFNEQFF
-	TRBV4-1	TRBJ2-3	-	TGCGCCAGCAGCCAAGGGGACCGTAGCACAGATACGCAGTATTTT	CASSQGDRSTDTQYF
TRBD1	TRBV29-1	TRBJ2-7	-	TGCAGCGTTGTGCGGACAGGGGGGACCTACGAGCAGTACTTC	CSVVRTGGTYEQYF
-	TRBV5-1	TRBJ2-2	-	TGCGCCAGCAGCTTCGAGGGGCCTGGGACCGGGGAGCTGTTTTTT	CASSFEGPGTGELFF
TRBD1	TRBV10-3	TRBJ1-2	-	TGTGCCATCAGTCTGTCGACAGGGGACTATGGCTACACCTTC	CAISLSTGDYGYTF
-	TRBV5-4	TRBJ1-6	-	TGTGCCAGCAGCGCCGGGACGGCTAATTCACCCCTCCACTTT	CASSAGTANSPLHF
TRBD1	TRBV5-6	TRBJ1-3	-	TGTGCCAGCAGCTTGGTGAGGGGGCCTGCCACCATATATTTT	CASSLVRGPATIYF
-	TRBV7-2	TRBJ2-1	-	TGTGCCAGCACCGTGAACTCTTACAATGAGCAGTTCTTC	CASTVNSYNEQFF
-	TRBV30	TRBJ1-1	few	TGTGCCTGGAGTGAATACACCAGGGGCCCGAACACTGAAGCTTTCTTT	CAWSEYTRGPNTEAFF
TRBD1	TRBV15	TRBJ2-6	-	TGTGCCACCAGCAGAGGGGCAGGGGGACCTTCTGGGGCCAACGTCCTGACTTTC	CATSRGAGGPSGANVLTF
-	TRBV19	TRBJ1-2	-	TGTGCCAGTAGCCACCGAATCCGGGACGGAAAGATTAACTATGGCTACACCTTC	CASSHRIRDGKINYGYTF
-	TRBV7-8	TRBJ2-2	-	TGTGCCAGCAGCTTAAATAGGGGGACCGCCGGGGAGCTGTTTTTT	CASSLNRGTAGELFF
TRBD1	TRBV5-4	TRBJ2-3	-	TGTGCCAGCAGCTTGGGGGGACAGATAATAACAGATACGCAGTATTTT	CASSLGGQIITDTQYF